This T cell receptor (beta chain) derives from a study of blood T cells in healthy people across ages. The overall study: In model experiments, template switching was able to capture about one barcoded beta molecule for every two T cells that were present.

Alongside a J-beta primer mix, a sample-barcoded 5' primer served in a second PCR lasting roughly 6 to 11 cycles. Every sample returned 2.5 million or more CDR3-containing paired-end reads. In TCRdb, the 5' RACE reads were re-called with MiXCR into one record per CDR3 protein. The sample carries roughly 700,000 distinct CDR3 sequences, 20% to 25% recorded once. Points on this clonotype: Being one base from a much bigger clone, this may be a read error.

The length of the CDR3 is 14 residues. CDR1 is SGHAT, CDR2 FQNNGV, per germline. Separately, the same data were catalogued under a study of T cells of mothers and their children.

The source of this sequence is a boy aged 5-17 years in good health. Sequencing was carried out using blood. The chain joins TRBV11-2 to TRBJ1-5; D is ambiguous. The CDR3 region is CVSSVSDSNQPQHF. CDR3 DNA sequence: TGTGTCAGCAGCGTCAGCGACAGCAATCAGCCCCAGCATTTT.